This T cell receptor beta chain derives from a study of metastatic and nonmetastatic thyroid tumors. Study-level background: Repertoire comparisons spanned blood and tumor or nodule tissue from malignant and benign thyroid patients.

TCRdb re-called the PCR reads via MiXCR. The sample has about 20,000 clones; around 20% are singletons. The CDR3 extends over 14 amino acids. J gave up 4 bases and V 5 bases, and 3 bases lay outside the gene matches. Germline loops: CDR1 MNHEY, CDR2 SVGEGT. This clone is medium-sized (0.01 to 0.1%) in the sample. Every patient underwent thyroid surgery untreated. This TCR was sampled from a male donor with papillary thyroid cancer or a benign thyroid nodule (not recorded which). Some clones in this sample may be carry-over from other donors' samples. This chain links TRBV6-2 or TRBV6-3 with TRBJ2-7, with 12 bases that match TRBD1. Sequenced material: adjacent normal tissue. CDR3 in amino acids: CASSAGQGAYEQYV. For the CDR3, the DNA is TGTGCCAGCAGTGCGGGACAGGGGGCTTACGAGCAGTACGTC.